This T cell receptor beta chain was found in a study of identical twins. Study outcomes and limitations: For zero-insertion analyses, partial confounding could come from invariant MAIT and iNKT cells.

Each CDR3 protein gets one entry after TCRdb re-called the 5' RACE reads with MiXCR. Counted here are around 240,000 distinct CDR3 sequences, roughly 10% occurring once; the ten biggest clones make up 9% to 10%. The CDR3 loop spans 14 amino acids. The V end was cut by 6 bases, the J end by 4 bases, with 16 bases between. Per the germline V gene, CDR1 is SQVTM and CDR2 is ANQGSEA. This clonotype was seen at least ten times. The antigen remains undetermined. The specimen was memory T cells sorted from blood. The receptor comes from a man in his fifties in good health. The chain couples TRBV29-1 to TRBJ1-5; D is perhaps TRBD1 (5 bases). The CDR3 spells CSVRGTDPNQPQHF. For the CDR3, the DNA is TGCAGCGTCCGCGGGACGGACCCTAATCAGCCCCAGCATTTT.